This T cell receptor (beta chain) comes out of a study of cytomegalovirus exposure and HLA in healthy donors. Study outcomes and limitations: In vitro work confirmed that a few CMV-associated chains recognize CMV antigens.

CDR1 SGHDT and CDR2 YYEEEE come from the germline V gene. The CDR3 extends over 17 amino acids. J gave up 1 base and V 4 bases, and 10 bases lay outside the gene matches. 60 Vbeta and 13 Jbeta primers were used in PCR. The table came from immunoSEQ multiplex PCR; TCRdb's copy has only in-frame clones and leaves some out. The data hold more than 140,000 clones, with about three quarters observed a single time. With regard to this clone: Its antigen remains unidentified.

This TCR came from a male donor in good health and CMV-seronegative. Sequencing used PBMCs. The chain combines TRBV5-6 with TRBJ2-1; TRBD2 agrees at 8 bases. Written as DNA, the CDR3 is TGTGCCAGCAGCCCGGCGGGGGGCAGTTGGTCCTACAATGAGCAGTTCTTC. Translation gives CASSPAGGSWSYNEQFF.